The clone carrying this T cell receptor beta chain has a handful of counts. These data are taken from a study of blood T cell repertoires in COVID-19. Looking at the study overall: The samples span acute and convalescent COVID-19 from the United States, Italy and Spain.

Germline assignment: CDR1 SGHRS and CDR2 YFSETQ. CDR3 length: 16 amino acids. V was clipped by 0 bases and J by 4 bases; unmatched bases: 5. Generated by immunoSEQ multiplex PCR, the TCRdb table keeps only in-frame clones and is missing some. The repertoire holds 30,000 or so clones, with roughly nine tenths as singletons. J is TRBJ2-1 and V is TRBV5-1, with TRBD2 matching 9 bases. The sequenced sample was peripheral blood. The TCR comes from a human donor in a cohort sampled during active COVID-19. CDR3 sequence: CASSLGSSGGYNEQFF. The CDR3, as DNA: TGCGCCAGCAGCTTGGGTTCCAGCGGGGGGTACAATGAGCAGTTCTTC. Drawing the rest from reference TRBV5-1 and TRBJ2-1, the complete variable domain is KAGVTQTPRYLIKTRGQQVTLSCSPISGHRSVSWYQQTPGQGLQFLFEYFSETQRNKGNFPGRFSGRQFSNSRSEMNVSTLELGDSALYLCASSLGSSGGYNEQFFGPGTRLTVL.